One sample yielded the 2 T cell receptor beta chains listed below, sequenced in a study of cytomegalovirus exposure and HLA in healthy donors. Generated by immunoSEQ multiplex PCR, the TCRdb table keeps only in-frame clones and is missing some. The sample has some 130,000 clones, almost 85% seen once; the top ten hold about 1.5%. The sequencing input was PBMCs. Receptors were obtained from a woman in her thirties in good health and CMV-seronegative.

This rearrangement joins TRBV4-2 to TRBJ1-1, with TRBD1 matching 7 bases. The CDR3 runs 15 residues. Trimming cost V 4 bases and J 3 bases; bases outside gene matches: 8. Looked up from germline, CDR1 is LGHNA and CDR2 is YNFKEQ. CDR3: CASSRAQGKDTEAFF. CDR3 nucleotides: TGTGCCAGCAGCCGGGCACAGGGGAAAGACACTGAAGCTTTCTTT.

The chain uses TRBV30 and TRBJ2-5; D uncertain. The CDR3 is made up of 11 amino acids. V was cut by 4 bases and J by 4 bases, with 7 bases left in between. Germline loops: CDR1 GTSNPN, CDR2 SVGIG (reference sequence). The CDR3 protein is CAWNARETQYF. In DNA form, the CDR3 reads TGTGCCTGGAATGCGCGAGAGACCCAGTACTTC.